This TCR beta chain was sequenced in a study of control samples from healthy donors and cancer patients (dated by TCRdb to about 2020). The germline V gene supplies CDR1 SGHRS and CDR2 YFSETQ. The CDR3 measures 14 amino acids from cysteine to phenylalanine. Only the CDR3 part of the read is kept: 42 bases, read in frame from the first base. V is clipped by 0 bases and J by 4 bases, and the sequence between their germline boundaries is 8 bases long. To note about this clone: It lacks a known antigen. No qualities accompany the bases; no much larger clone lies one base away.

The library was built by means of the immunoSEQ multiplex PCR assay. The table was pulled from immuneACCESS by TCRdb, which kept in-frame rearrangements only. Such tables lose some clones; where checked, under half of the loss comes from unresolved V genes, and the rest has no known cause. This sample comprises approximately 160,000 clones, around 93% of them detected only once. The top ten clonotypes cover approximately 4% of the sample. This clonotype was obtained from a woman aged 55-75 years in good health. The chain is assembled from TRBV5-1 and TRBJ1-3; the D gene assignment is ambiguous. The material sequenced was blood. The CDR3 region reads CASSLAGLGNTIYF. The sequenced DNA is TGCGCCAGCAGCTTGGCGGGCTTGGGAAACACCATATATTTT.